Reported below is one T cell receptor (beta chain). In the original analysis: The authors estimated nucleated cell counts from reference gene primer amplification. Repertoires were generated with immunoSEQ multiplex PCR, while TCRdb's copy carries only in-frame clones and drops some. That table gives V, J and clone size, and the DNA gave D and trimming. The sample has 220,000 or so clones, more than 85% seen once. Trimming took 4 bases from V and 2 from J, leaving 10 bases between them. The CDR3 contains 13 residues. Germline CDR1 and CDR2: SGHTS and YDEGEE. This sample is part of a study of blood T cell repertoires in COVID-19. Study information: T cells, B-cell-depleted T cells, or PBMCs provided the cDNA or gDNA that served as material.

V and J are TRBV5-8 and TRBJ2-7, with D possibly matching TRBD1 (6 bases). This TCR derives from a woman aged 45-59 years with COVID-19, enrolled during active disease. Sample: peripheral blood. In DNA, the CDR3 is TGTGCCAGCAGCCGGGACATAGCCTACGAGCAGTACTTC. The encoded protein is CASSRDIAYEQYF.